Sequencing of this TCR beta chain was carried out in a study of shared clonotypes between healthy human individuals. Study-level results: Non-shared clonotypes showed lower generation probabilities than clonotypes common to all four donors. Since donors were few, the genetic and exposure-history diversity represented was limited.

Each cell subset's genomic DNA was divided evenly among several immunoSEQ plates. Sequencing was performed with immunoSEQ multiplex PCR; in TCRdb, only in-frame clones are kept and a portion is missing. The data contain over a million clones, approximately 98% of them singletons. A single count supports this clone. Its antigen is currently unknown. CDR1 is DFQATT and CDR2 is SNEGSKA in the germline V gene (reference sequence). The V gene lost 3 bases and the J gene lost 13 bases, with 13 bases spanning the gap. The CDR3 is 11 residues long. Sequenced: naive CD4+ T cells sorted from blood. The subset: CD45RA+ positively selected. This TCR was recovered from a man younger than 45 in good health. The chain links TRBV20-1 to TRBJ2-1, with D possibly TRBD1 on 5 matching bases. The CDR3 region is CSASSQGFQFF. The CDR3 region has the DNA TGCAGTGCTAGTAGTCAGGGTTTTCAGTTCTTC.